This T cell receptor (beta chain) was retrieved from a study of T-cell reconstitution after alpha-beta-depleted transplantation in children. Unique molecular identifiers were used in preparing the TCRbeta library. Each CDR3 protein gets one entry after TCRdb re-called the PCR reads with MiXCR. In the table there are around 680,000 distinct CDR3 sequences, roughly 17% of which are singletons. This clonotype showed up just a few times. J was trimmed by 3 bases and V by 2 bases; bases with no gene match: 9. CDR1 is SGHRS and CDR2 is YFSETQ in the germline V gene. CDR3 size: 18 residues. This clonotype was obtained from a human donor who donated a stem cell graft to a child with acute myeloid leukemia. The material sequenced was PBMCs from the stem cell graft donor, taken from the stem cell graft. The gene calls are TRBV5-1 and TRBJ2-1, with 12 bases that match TRBD1. Written as DNA, the CDR3 is TGCGCCAGCAGCTTAAGCACCGGGACAGGGGGCGTCTACAATGAGCAGTTCTTC. This sequence encodes CASSLSTGTGGVYNEQFF.